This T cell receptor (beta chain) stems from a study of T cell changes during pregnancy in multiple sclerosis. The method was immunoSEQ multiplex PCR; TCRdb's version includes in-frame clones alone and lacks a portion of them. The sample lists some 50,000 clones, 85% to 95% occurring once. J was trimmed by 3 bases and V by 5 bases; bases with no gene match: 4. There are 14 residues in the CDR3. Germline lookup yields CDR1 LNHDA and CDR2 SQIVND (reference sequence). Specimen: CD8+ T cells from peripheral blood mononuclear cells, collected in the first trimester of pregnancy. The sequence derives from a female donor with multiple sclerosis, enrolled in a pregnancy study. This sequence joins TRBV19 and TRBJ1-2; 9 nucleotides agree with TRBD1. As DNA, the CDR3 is TGTGCCAGTAGTTCGGGACAGGGATACTATGGCTACACCTTC. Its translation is CASSSGQGYYGYTF.